The clone carrying this TCR beta chain turned up a few times. Its specificity is unknown. Generated by immunoSEQ multiplex PCR, the TCRdb table keeps only in-frame clones and is missing some. The sample contains about 75,000 clones, about 88% of which appear only once. This sample was taken from a study of OX40 agonist ivuxolimab in advanced cancers. Study information: An agonistic anti-OX40 (CD134) antibody, ivuxolimab, was used to treat the patients. Study results and limitations: Low clonal expansion, among the lowest seen, marked partial responders at 0.1-3.0 mg/kg. By week 6 at 0.1 to 3.0 mg/kg, blood CD4+ and CD8+ T cells had expanded clonally.

V shed 0 bases and J shed 3 bases, with 13 bases lying between them. Germline-derived CDR1 and CDR2 are SGHAT and FQDESV (reference sequence). This CDR3 is 16 amino acids long. The rearrangement links TRBV11-1 to TRBJ2-3; possible D gene TRBD2, 6 bases. The sample was CD4+ or CD8+ T cells sorted from blood, taken in a trial of the OX40 agonist ivuxolimab. This clonotype originated in an adult with an advanced solid tumor such as melanoma, head and neck, liver or kidney cancer. In nucleotides, the CDR3 is TGTGCCAGCAGCTTAGCACCAGGCGGGGCGACAGATACGCAGTATTTT. Encoded protein: CASSLAPGGATDTQYF.